The clone carrying this TCR beta chain was detected ten times or more. The sample's time point: newly diagnosed GD, antithyroid drugs for less than 3 months. PBMC RNA was the source of the TCR library. With 1 base removed from V and 2 bases from J, the gap between germline ends came to 10 bases. Germline lookup yields CDR1 SGHTA and CDR2 FQGNSA. The CDR3 runs 15 residues. The sample belongs to a study of regulatory T cells in long-lasting Graves disease. Libraries of TCR beta came from iRepertoire HTBI primers plus Arm-PCR of CDR3 regions. TCRdb re-analysed the multiplex PCR reads in MiXCR, keeping a single row per CDR3 protein. Seen here are some 490,000 distinct CDR3 sequences, 9.5% to 15% observed once, and the top ten hold almost 9%. These data are also associated with another study on T cells in Graves' hyperthyroidism and ophthalmopathy. From that second work: First-round RT-PCR targeting the TCR CDR3 was performed with the HTBI primer set. Most thyroid clonotypes expanded above 0.001 were also detected in blood.

This receptor was identified in a woman aged 30 to 39 with Graves disease. The rearrangement links TRBV7-2 to TRBJ2-3, with D unresolved. The sequencing used peripheral blood mononuclear cells (PBMCs), collected at new diagnosis, from a patient treated with antithyroid drugs. CDR3 DNA sequence: TGTGCCAGCAGCTTAGTCTTATCCCACACAGATACGCAGTATTTT. This gives the protein CASSLVLSHTDTQYF.